Listed below are T cell receptor beta chains from one sample, sequenced in a study of blood T cell repertoires in COVID-19. The protocol was immunoSEQ multiplex PCR, while the TCRdb copy is restricted to in-frame clones and leaves out a portion. This sample yields tens of thousands of clones, of which 80% are seen a single time; 13% to 15% belongs to the top ten. The sample consisted of peripheral blood. All receptors derive from a woman in her 70s with acute or convalescent COVID-19. The CDR3 runs from the conserved cysteine through the conserved F or W. The order of the fields is V gene, D gene, J gene, clone size, CDR3 DNA, CDR3 protein. A D gene is named only where the DNA matches it firmly. Clone size appears in some rows only: once, few, many, or a class for an expanded clone.

V gene: TRBV15; D gene: -; J gene: TRBJ2-5; clone size: -; CDR3 DNA: TGTGCCACCAGTTCCAGGTTCCAAGAGACCCAGTACTTC; CDR3 protein: CATSSRFQETQYF
V gene: TRBV18; D gene: TRBD2; J gene: TRBJ2-1; clone size: -; CDR3 DNA: TGTGCCAGCTCACGAGGACTAGCGGGGAATGAGCAGTTCTTC; CDR3 protein: CASSRGLAGNEQFF
V gene: TRBV2; D gene: -; J gene: TRBJ2-3; clone size: -; CDR3 DNA: TGTGCCAGCAGCCTCAGCACAGATACGCAGTATTTT; CDR3 protein: CASSLSTDTQYF
V gene: TRBV28; D gene: TRBD2; J gene: TRBJ2-3; clone size: -; CDR3 DNA: TGTGCCAGCAGTCTTCGAGCGGGGGACCTCACAGATACGCAGTATTTT; CDR3 protein: CASSLRAGDLTDTQYF
V gene: TRBV7-9; D gene: -; J gene: TRBJ2-7; clone size: -; CDR3 DNA: TGTGCCAGCAGCTTAGGGACAGCAGCCTACGAGCAGTACTTC; CDR3 protein: CASSLGTAAYEQYF
V gene: TRBV3-1/TRBV3-2; D gene: TRBD2; J gene: TRBJ2-7; clone size: -; CDR3 DNA: TGTGCCAGCAGCCAATTAGCGGGAGTCGCCTACGAGCAGTACTTC; CDR3 protein: CASSQLAGVAYEQYF
V gene: TRBV29-1; D gene: TRBD1; J gene: TRBJ1-2; clone size: -; CDR3 DNA: TGCAGCGTCGGGACAGGCTATGGCTACACCTTC; CDR3 protein: CSVGTGYGYTF
V gene: TRBV18; D gene: TRBD2; J gene: TRBJ2-3; clone size: -; CDR3 DNA: TGTGCCAGCTCACCACCGGGGGGGGAGTTTCGTGATACGCAGTATTTT; CDR3 protein: CASSPPGGEFRDTQYF
V gene: TRBV2; D gene: -; J gene: TRBJ1-5; clone size: -; CDR3 DNA: TGTGCCAGCAGTGACACGACTAATCAGCCCCAGCATTTT; CDR3 protein: CASSDTTNQPQHF
V gene: TRBV5-1; D gene: -; J gene: TRBJ1-5; clone size: -; CDR3 DNA: TGCGCCAGCAGCTTGTCCGGGATTGGTTCTCAGCCCCAGCATTTT; CDR3 protein: CASSLSGIGSQPQHF
V gene: TRBV19; D gene: -; J gene: TRBJ1-2; clone size: -; CDR3 DNA: TGTGCCAGTAGAAGGCAGGGAGGGGATGGCTACACCTTC; CDR3 protein: CASRRQGGDGYTF
V gene: TRBV6-5; D gene: -; J gene: TRBJ2-6; clone size: -; CDR3 DNA: TGTGCCAGCAGTTACCAGGGTTTAGGGGCCAACGTCCTGACTTTC; CDR3 protein: CASSYQGLGANVLTF
V gene: TRBV13; D gene: TRBD2; J gene: TRBJ2-7; clone size: -; CDR3 DNA: TGTGCCAGCAGCTTTGGACTAGCGGGAGGAAGCCACGAGCAGTACTTC; CDR3 protein: CASSFGLAGGSHEQYF
V gene: TRBV28; D gene: -; J gene: TRBJ1-2; clone size: -; CDR3 DNA: TGTGCCAGCAGTGACCCCAGGGGAAACAACTATGGCTACACCTTC; CDR3 protein: CASSDPRGNNYGYTF
V gene: TRBV2; D gene: -; J gene: TRBJ2-2; clone size: few; CDR3 DNA: TGTGCCACTCACACCAGCGGGGAGCTGTTTTTT; CDR3 protein: CATHTSGELFF
V gene: TRBV10-3; D gene: TRBD2; J gene: TRBJ2-7; clone size: -; CDR3 DNA: TGTGCCATCACCCCAGGCGGGGGGTCCTACGAGCAGTACTTC; CDR3 protein: CAITPGGGSYEQYF
V gene: TRBV29-1; D gene: -; J gene: TRBJ1-2; clone size: -; CDR3 DNA: TGCAGCGTTCCCAGGGGAGACTATGGCTACACCTTC; CDR3 protein: CSVPRGDYGYTF
V gene: TRBV3-1/TRBV3-2; D gene: -; J gene: TRBJ1-1; clone size: few; CDR3 DNA: TGTGCCAGCAGCCAAGTGAGAGGTAACACTGAAGCTTTCTTT; CDR3 protein: CASSQVRGNTEAFF
V gene: TRBV6-5; D gene: TRBD1; J gene: TRBJ2-7; clone size: -; CDR3 DNA: TGTGCCAGCAGGCCGGGACAGGGCAACTACGAGCAGTACTTC; CDR3 protein: CASRPGQGNYEQYF
V gene: TRBV5-1; D gene: -; J gene: TRBJ1-1; clone size: -; CDR3 DNA: TGCGCCAGCAGCTTGGCGGGTACGACTGAAGCTTTCTTT; CDR3 protein: CASSLAGTTEAFF
V gene: TRBV11-2; D gene: TRBD2; J gene: TRBJ2-4; clone size: -; CDR3 DNA: TGTGCCAGCAGCCCCCGGACTAGCGAGAACATTCAGTACTTC; CDR3 protein: CASSPRTSENIQYF
V gene: TRBV27; D gene: -; J gene: TRBJ1-6; clone size: -; CDR3 DNA: TGTGCCAGCACCTGGAGGAGATATAATTCACCCCTCCACTTT; CDR3 protein: CASTWRRYNSPLHF
V gene: TRBV12-3/TRBV12-4; D gene: -; J gene: TRBJ2-1; clone size: few; CDR3 DNA: TGTGCCAGCAGTGAGGGCTCCCTACAGTTCTTC; CDR3 protein: CASSEGSLQFF
V gene: TRBV5-4; D gene: -; J gene: TRBJ2-3; clone size: -; CDR3 DNA: TGTGCCAGCACTCACAGGTCTAGCACAGATACGCAGTATTTT; CDR3 protein: CASTHRSSTDTQYF
V gene: TRBV19; D gene: TRBD1; J gene: TRBJ1-5; clone size: -; CDR3 DNA: TGTGCCAGCAAAGAGGGGACTGACAGGGGGGAACTTTTCAGCAATCAGCCCCAGCATTTT; CDR3 protein: CASKEGTDRGELFSNQPQHF
V gene: TRBV15; D gene: TRBD2; J gene: TRBJ2-2; clone size: once; CDR3 DNA: TGTGCCACCAGCAGCCGTATAAGCGGGGGGCTTATTAGCACCGGGGAGCTGTTTTTT; CDR3 protein: CATSSRISGGLISTGELFF
V gene: TRBV11-2; D gene: -; J gene: TRBJ2-7; clone size: -; CDR3 DNA: TGTGCCAGCAGCTTAGTCAGGGCCCGGGAGCAGTACTTC; CDR3 protein: CASSLVRAREQYF
V gene: TRBV5-4; D gene: -; J gene: TRBJ2-7; clone size: -; CDR3 DNA: TGTGCCAGCAGCTTGGAACAGGGTTCCTACGAGCAGTACTTC; CDR3 protein: CASSLEQGSYEQYF
V gene: TRBV5-4; D gene: -; J gene: TRBJ2-7; clone size: -; CDR3 DNA: TGTGCCAGCAGCTTGGCTGGGCCAAACGAGCAGTACTTC; CDR3 protein: CASSLAGPNEQYF
V gene: TRBV3-1/TRBV3-2; D gene: TRBD2; J gene: TRBJ2-4; clone size: once; CDR3 DNA: TGTGCCAGCAGCCTTTATGTACCGGGACTAGCGGGGCGATTAGCCAAAAACATTCAGTACTTC; CDR3 protein: CASSLYVPGLAGRLAKNIQYF
V gene: TRBV6-6; D gene: TRBD1; J gene: TRBJ2-7; clone size: -; CDR3 DNA: TGTGCCAGCAGCTTACTTGACAGGGGGAGCGAGCAGTACTTC; CDR3 protein: CASSLLDRGSEQYF
V gene: TRBV5-1; D gene: TRBD1; J gene: TRBJ1-1; clone size: -; CDR3 DNA: TGCGCCAGCAGCTCCCACCCCGACAGGGCTGAAGCTTTCTTT; CDR3 protein: CASSSHPDRAEAFF
V gene: TRBV6-5; D gene: -; J gene: TRBJ1-1; clone size: -; CDR3 DNA: TGTGCCAGCAGTTACGGGGGGACTGAAGCTTTCTTT; CDR3 protein: CASSYGGTEAFF
V gene: TRBV11-2; D gene: TRBD1; J gene: TRBJ2-2; clone size: few; CDR3 DNA: TGTGCCAGCAGCTTAGTGGGACAGAGAACCGGGGAGCTGTTTTTT; CDR3 protein: CASSLVGQRTGELFF
V gene: TRBV28; D gene: -; J gene: TRBJ2-7; clone size: -; CDR3 DNA: TGTGCCAGCAGTTTCCGGCTCGGGGGAATCCTCTACGAGCAGTACTTC; CDR3 protein: CASSFRLGGILYEQYF
V gene: TRBV5-1; D gene: -; J gene: TRBJ2-7; clone size: -; CDR3 DNA: TGCGCCAGCAGGACGGGTAGCTCCTACGAGCAGTACTTC; CDR3 protein: CASRTGSSYEQYF
V gene: TRBV28; D gene: -; J gene: TRBJ1-2; clone size: -; CDR3 DNA: TGTGCCAGCAGTTTAGGCCAGGGAGGCTATGGCTACACCTTC; CDR3 protein: CASSLGQGGYGYTF
V gene: TRBV6-5; D gene: -; J gene: TRBJ2-1; clone size: -; CDR3 DNA: TGTGCCAGCACCCCACTTTTGTCCTCCTACAATGAGCAGTTCTTC; CDR3 protein: CASTPLLSSYNEQFF
V gene: TRBV5-4; D gene: TRBD1; J gene: TRBJ2-5; clone size: once; CDR3 DNA: TGTGCCAGCAGCCGCCGACAGGGGGCAGGAGAGACCCAGTACTTC; CDR3 protein: CASSRRQGAGETQYF
V gene: TRBV29-1; D gene: TRBD2; J gene: TRBJ2-2; clone size: -; CDR3 DNA: TGCAGCGTTGTGGGACTAGCGAATAACACCGGGGAGCTGTTTTTT; CDR3 protein: CSVVGLANNTGELFF
V gene: TRBV18; D gene: -; J gene: TRBJ2-3; clone size: few; CDR3 DNA: TGTGCCAGCTCACCACCATATTCAGATACGCAGTATTTT; CDR3 protein: CASSPPYSDTQYF
V gene: TRBV14; D gene: -; J gene: TRBJ2-2; clone size: -; CDR3 DNA: TGTGCCAGCAGCCAAGTGAGAGCATACGGGGAGCTGTTTTTT; CDR3 protein: CASSQVRAYGELFF
V gene: TRBV15; D gene: -; J gene: TRBJ2-7; clone size: -; CDR3 DNA: TGTGCCACCAGCTTGCGGGGCCAGGGGGAAGTCGAGCAGTACTTC; CDR3 protein: CATSLRGQGEVEQYF
V gene: TRBV3-1/TRBV3-2; D gene: TRBD1; J gene: TRBJ1-2; clone size: -; CDR3 DNA: TGTGCCAGCAGCCAACGTCCCGGGACAGGATTCACAGGCTACACCTTC; CDR3 protein: CASSQRPGTGFTGYTF
V gene: TRBV7-6; D gene: TRBD2; J gene: TRBJ2-7; clone size: -; CDR3 DNA: TGTGCCAGCAGCCCGGGTCTAGCGGGAGAGTACGAGCAGTACTTC; CDR3 protein: CASSPGLAGEYEQYF
V gene: TRBV19; D gene: -; J gene: TRBJ1-2; clone size: -; CDR3 DNA: TGTGCCAGTAGTATAGATGCCGGGGGGGAGGATGGCTACACCTTC; CDR3 protein: CASSIDAGGEDGYTF
V gene: TRBV3-1/TRBV3-2; D gene: -; J gene: TRBJ2-1; clone size: -; CDR3 DNA: TGTGCCAGCAGCCAAATACCAACTTACAATGAGCAGTTCTTC; CDR3 protein: CASSQIPTYNEQFF
V gene: TRBV5-6; D gene: -; J gene: TRBJ1-2; clone size: -; CDR3 DNA: TGTGCCAGCAGCTTGTTGGGGCAGGTCTCTCGTGGCTACACCTTC; CDR3 protein: CASSLLGQVSRGYTF
V gene: TRBV3-1/TRBV3-2; D gene: TRBD2; J gene: TRBJ2-1; clone size: -; CDR3 DNA: TGTGCCAGCAGCCAAGATATGGCAGCGGGAGACAATGAGCAGTTCTTC; CDR3 protein: CASSQDMAAGDNEQFF
V gene: TRBV7-6; D gene: -; J gene: TRBJ1-6; clone size: -; CDR3 DNA: TGTGCCAGCAGCTTAGAACCGGGAGCTAATTCACCCCTCCACTTT; CDR3 protein: CASSLEPGANSPLHF
V gene: TRBV27; D gene: TRBD1; J gene: TRBJ2-1; clone size: -; CDR3 DNA: TGTGCCAGCGGATATACAGGGGGAGCCTACAATGAGCAGTTCTTC; CDR3 protein: CASGYTGGAYNEQFF
V gene: TRBV3-1/TRBV3-2; D gene: -; J gene: TRBJ2-5; clone size: -; CDR3 DNA: TGTGCCAGCAGTTCCATCCCCCCTATTGGAGGGTTCGCGACCCAGTACTTC; CDR3 protein: CASSSIPPIGGFATQYF
V gene: TRBV5-1; D gene: -; J gene: TRBJ2-7; clone size: few; CDR3 DNA: TGCGCCAGCAGGAGGCTGCCCTCCTACGAGCAGTACTTC; CDR3 protein: CASRRLPSYEQYF
V gene: TRBV27; D gene: -; J gene: TRBJ2-7; clone size: -; CDR3 DNA: TGTGCCAGCAGTTCCCTAGGGGCGGGGGCGCTGGCCTACGAGCAGTACTTC; CDR3 protein: CASSSLGAGALAYEQYF
V gene: TRBV6-2/TRBV6-3; D gene: -; J gene: TRBJ2-7; clone size: -; CDR3 DNA: TGTGCCAGCAGTGGGCCGTACGAGCAGTACTTC; CDR3 protein: CASSGPYEQYF
V gene: TRBV6-6; D gene: -; J gene: TRBJ2-5; clone size: once; CDR3 DNA: TGTGCCAGCAGCTCCCCGGTCCAAGAGACCCAGTACTTC; CDR3 protein: CASSSPVQETQYF
V gene: TRBV9; D gene: TRBD1; J gene: TRBJ2-2; clone size: few; CDR3 DNA: TGTGCCAGCAGCGACGAGACAGGGGTGGTCGGGGAGCTGTTTTTT; CDR3 protein: CASSDETGVVGELFF
V gene: TRBV2; D gene: -; J gene: TRBJ2-3; clone size: -; CDR3 DNA: TGTGCCAGCAGTCAGGCAGTTTCCACAGATACGCAGTATTTT; CDR3 protein: CASSQAVSTDTQYF
V gene: TRBV6-5; D gene: TRBD1; J gene: TRBJ1-2; clone size: many; CDR3 DNA: TGTGCCAGCAGTCGGACAGGAGAGGATGGCTACACCTTC; CDR3 protein: CASSRTGEDGYTF
V gene: TRBV7-9; D gene: -; J gene: TRBJ1-5; clone size: -; CDR3 DNA: TGTGCCAGCAGCCGACAAGAAAATCAGCCCCAGCATTTT; CDR3 protein: CASSRQENQPQHF